This TCR beta chain came from a study of identical twins. Study-wide results and caveats: An excess of low generation probability was shown by twin-shared out-of-frame alpha sequences. With beta out-of-frame sequences, excess sharing by twins was weaker. Zero-insertion analyses could be partly confounded by invariant MAIT and iNKT cells.

Carrying unique molecular identifiers, the cDNA also gained a universal primer site through template switching. One entry per CDR3 protein results from TCRdb running MiXCR on the 5' RACE reads. This sample yields 1.5 million or so distinct CDR3 sequences, of which 32% are seen a single time; under 0.35% belongs to the top ten. To note about this clonotype: No antigen is known for it.

CDR3 length equals 13 residues. Deletions cut 7 bases from V and 2 bases from J, with 12 bases between. CDR1 and CDR2 from the germline V gene are SNHLY and FYNNEI. The sample was cord blood. The sequence came from a newborn girl in good health. V and J are TRBV2 and TRBJ2-7, with D unclear. In DNA, the CDR3 is TGTGCCAGCACGGACCCTTCGACCTACGAGCAGTACTTC. It is translated as CASTDPSTYEQYF. Full variable domain (rest looked up from reference TRBV2 and TRBJ2-7): EPEVTQTPSHQVTQMGQEVILRCVPISNHLYFYWYRQILGQKVEFLVSFYNNEISEKSEIFDDQFSVERPDGSNFTLKIRSTKLEDSAMYFCASTDPSTYEQYFGPGTRLTVT.